A selection of T cell receptor beta chains follows, all from one sample in a study of T cell repertoires in ileal Crohn's disease. Sequencing was performed with immunoSEQ multiplex PCR; in TCRdb, only in-frame clones are kept and a portion is missing. The sample has about 4,100 clones; roughly 72% are singletons. The sample was ileal tissue. The receptors stem from an adult with Crohn's disease. Each CDR3 is given with its conserved first and last residue. A D gene is named only where the DNA matches it firmly. Some rows mark clone size as missing; the rest say once, few, many or name a class of expanded clone.

j_call,v_call,clone_size,d_call,cdr3_aa,cdr3_nt
TRBJ2-5,TRBV6-1,.,.,CASSEVPTQETQYF,TGTGCCAGCAGTGAAGTCCCGACCCAAGAGACCCAGTACTTC
TRBJ2-3,TRBV6-1,.,.,CASSGYGASRDTQYF,TGTGCCAGCAGTGGATACGGGGCATCGAGGGATACGCAGTATTTT
TRBJ1-1,TRBV19,.,.,CASREQGNTEAFF,TGTGCCAGTAGAGAACAGGGTAACACTGAAGCTTTCTTT
TRBJ2-7,TRBV7-9,.,.,CAREPLGGLYEQYF,TGTGCCAGGGAACCTTTGGGGGGGCTCTACGAGCAGTACTTC
TRBJ1-1,TRBV4-1,.,TRBD1,CASSQYGTGGTEAFF,TGCGCCAGCAGCCAATACGGGACAGGGGGCACTGAAGCTTTCTTT
TRBJ2-7,TRBV13,few,TRBD1,CASSPQSTGTVGFYF,TGTGCCAGCAGCCCACAGTCCACCGGGACAGTTGGGTTTTACTTC
TRBJ1-2,TRBV18,.,.,CASSLRDYGYTF,TGTGCCAGCTCACTACGGGACTATGGCTACACCTTC
TRBJ1-6,TRBV28,.,TRBD1,CASSYTGTGVKSSYNSPLHF,TGTGCCAGCAGTTACACCGGGACAGGGGTTAAGAGCTCCTATAATTCACCCCTCCACTTT
TRBJ1-6,TRBV2,.,TRBD1,CASSEDRGRIGSPLHF,TGTGCCAGCAGTGAAGACAGGGGGCGGATTGGATCACCCCTCCACTTT
TRBJ2-1,TRBV25-1,once,TRBD2,CASSEGGGYNEQFF,TGTGCCAGCAGTGAAGGCGGGGGTTACAATGAGCAGTTCTTC
TRBJ1-1,TRBV7-3,medium-sized,.,CASSLKQGTEAFF,TGTGCCAGCAGCTTGAAACAGGGCACTGAAGCTTTCTTT
TRBJ1-4,TRBV2,.,.,CASSEWGADNEKLFF,TGTGCCAGCAGTGAATGGGGGGCTGATAATGAAAAACTGTTTTTT
TRBJ1-5,TRBV12-5,.,TRBD1,CASGLVRQGFSNQPQHF,TGTGCTAGTGGTTTGGTACGACAGGGTTTTAGCAATCAGCCCCAGCATTTT
TRBJ1-1,TRBV7-2,few,TRBD1,CASSVRGLTEAFF,TGTGCCAGCAGCGTCAGGGGGCTCACTGAAGCTTTCTTT
TRBJ2-5,TRBV10-3,.,.,CAISEPRGLRKGGETQYF,TGTGCCATCAGTGAGCCACGAGGATTACGCAAGGGTGGAGAGACCCAGTACTTC
TRBJ1-1,TRBV7-2,.,.,CASSYSRATPEAFF,TGTGCCAGCAGCTATTCGCGGGCGACCCCTGAAGCTTTCTTT
TRBJ2-7,TRBV6-1,.,.,CASTAFRDEQYF,TGTGCCAGCACGGCCTTTAGGGACGAGCAGTACTTC
TRBJ2-7,TRBV9,.,.,CASSPWTGRGYEQYF,TGTGCCAGCAGCCCTTGGACAGGGAGGGGCTACGAGCAGTACTTC
TRBJ2-7,TRBV7-9,few,TRBD1,CASIPSNSGQNYEQYF,TGTGCCAGCATTCCGTCAAATTCGGGACAGAACTACGAGCAGTACTTC
TRBJ2-7,TRBV7-2,.,.,CASSFGSYEQYF,TGTGCCAGCAGCTTCGGCTCCTACGAGCAGTACTTC
TRBJ2-2,TRBV7-5,.,.,CARVRGGNTGELFF,TGTGCCAGGGTCCGGGGGGGGAACACCGGGGAGCTGTTTTTT
TRBJ2-7,TRBV7-6,.,.,CASSLGTGKSYEQYF,TGTGCCAGCAGCCTTGGGACGGGTAAATCCTACGAGCAGTACTTC
TRBJ2-1,TRBV6-1,.,.,CASSGYWGALYNEQFF,TGTGCCAGCAGTGGTTACTGGGGGGCCCTCTACAATGAGCAGTTCTTC
TRBJ1-6,TRBV28,few,.,CASSLAGLNSPLHF,TGTGCCAGCAGTTTGGCAGGACTTAATTCACCCCTCCACTTT
TRBJ1-2,TRBV9,.,.,CASSAHKRSGGYGYTF,TGTGCCAGCAGCGCGCATAAGCGGTCGGGGGGCTATGGCTACACCTTC
TRBJ1-2,TRBV6-1,.,.,CASIKDSNYGYTF,TGTGCCAGCATTAAAGACAGCAACTATGGCTACACCTTC
TRBJ1-1,TRBV19,.,.,CASSMVGLSDTEAFF,TGTGCCAGTAGTATGGTTGGGCTGTCGGACACTGAAGCTTTCTTT
TRBJ2-7,TRBV4-1,.,.,CASSQTGFPTVGEQYF,TGCGCCAGCAGCCAGACAGGTTTCCCTACGGTTGGCGAGCAGTACTTC
TRBJ1-1,TRBV4-1,few,TRBD1,CASSQVTGAAEAFF,TGCGCCAGCAGCCAAGTAACAGGGGCGGCTGAAGCTTTCTTT
TRBJ1-3,TRBV6-1,.,TRBD1,CASSETGGLSGNTIYF,TGTGCCAGCAGTGAAACAGGGGGCCTCTCTGGAAACACCATATATTTT
TRBJ1-1,TRBV7-2,once,.,CASSPVGYTEAFF,TGTGCCAGCAGCCCGGTGGGGTACACTGAAGCTTTCTTT
TRBJ2-7,TRBV7-2,.,TRBD1,CASSHGQGGAYEQYF,TGTGCCAGCAGCCACGGACAGGGAGGAGCCTACGAGCAGTACTTC
TRBJ2-1,TRBV6-5,.,.,CASTTGSRYNEQFF,TGTGCCAGCACTACTGGCTCCCGTTACAATGAGCAGTTCTTC
TRBJ2-1,TRBV11-2,.,TRBD1,CASSLRVTGQYNEQFF,TGTGCCAGCAGCCTACGTGTTACGGGACAGTACAATGAGCAGTTCTTC
TRBJ1-3,TRBV11-2,.,.,CASSLDGGSGNTIYF,TGTGCCAGCAGCCTTGATGGGGGGAGTGGAAACACCATATATTTT
TRBJ1-5,TRBV30,.,.,CAWQLMGEPQHF,TGTGCCTGGCAATTAATGGGGGAGCCCCAGCATTTT
TRBJ1-1,TRBV19,.,TRBD1,CASSLQGAITEAFF,TGTGCCAGTAGCCTACAGGGGGCGATCACTGAAGCTTTCTTT
TRBJ1-1,TRBV2,.,.,CAGAVGQWNTEAFF,TGTGCCGGCGCCGTTGGGCAGTGGAACACTGAAGCTTTCTTT
TRBJ2-1,TRBV7-9,large,.,CASPPTSKDEQFF,TGTGCCAGCCCGCCGACCTCAAAGGATGAGCAGTTCTTC
TRBJ2-5,TRBV5-8,few,.,CASSLYGETQYF,TGTGCCAGCAGCTTGTATGGAGAGACCCAGTACTTC